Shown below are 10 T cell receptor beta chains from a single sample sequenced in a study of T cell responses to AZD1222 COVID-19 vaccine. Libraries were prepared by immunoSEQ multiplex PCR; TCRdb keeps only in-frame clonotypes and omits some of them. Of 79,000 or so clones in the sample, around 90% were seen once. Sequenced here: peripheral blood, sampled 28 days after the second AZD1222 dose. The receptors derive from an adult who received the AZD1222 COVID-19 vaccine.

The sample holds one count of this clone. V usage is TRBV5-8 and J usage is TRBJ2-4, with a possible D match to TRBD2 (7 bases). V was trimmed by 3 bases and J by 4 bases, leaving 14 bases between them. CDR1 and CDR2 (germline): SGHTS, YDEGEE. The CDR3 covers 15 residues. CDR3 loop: CASSWGGLLKNIQYF. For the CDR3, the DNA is TGTGCCAGCAGCTGGGGGGGGCTACTAAAAAACATTCAGTACTTC.

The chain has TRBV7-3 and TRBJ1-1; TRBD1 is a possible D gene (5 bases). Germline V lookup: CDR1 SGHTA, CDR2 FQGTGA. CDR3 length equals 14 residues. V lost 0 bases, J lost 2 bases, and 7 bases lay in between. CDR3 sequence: CASSLTGDNTEAFF. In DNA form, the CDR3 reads TGTGCCAGCAGCTTAACAGGGGATAACACTGAAGCTTTCTTT.

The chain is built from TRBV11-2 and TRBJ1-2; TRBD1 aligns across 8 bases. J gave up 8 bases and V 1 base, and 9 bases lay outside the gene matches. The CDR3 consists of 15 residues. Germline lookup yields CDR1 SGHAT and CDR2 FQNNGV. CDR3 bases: TGTGCCAGCAGCTTAGGGGCAGGGGGCTCTGGAGGCTACACCTTC. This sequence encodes CASSLGAGGSGGYTF.

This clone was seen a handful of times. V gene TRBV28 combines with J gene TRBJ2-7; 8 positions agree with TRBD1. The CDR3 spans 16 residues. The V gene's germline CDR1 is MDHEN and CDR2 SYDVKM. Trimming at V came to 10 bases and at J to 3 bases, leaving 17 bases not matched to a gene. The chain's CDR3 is CAKVITPGTGIYEQYF. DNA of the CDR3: TGTGCCAAAGTTATCACCCCCGGGACAGGCATCTACGAGCAGTACTTC. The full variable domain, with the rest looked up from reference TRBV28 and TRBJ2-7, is DVKVTQSSRYLVKRTGEKVFLECVQDMDHENMFWYRQDPGLGLRLIYFSYDVKMKEKGDIPEGYSVSREKKERFSLILESASTNQTSMYLCAKVITPGTGIYEQYFGPGTRLTVT.

The CDR3 is CASSPTRDSRTDTQYF. The CDR3 nucleotides read TGTGCCAGCAGCCCCACTAGGGACAGCCGCACAGATACGCAGTATTTT. The chain couples TRBV11-2 to TRBJ2-3; TRBD1 matches 7 bases. With 5 bases clipped from V and 1 base from J, the junction kept 9 bases outside the gene matches. Germline assignment: CDR1 SGHAT and CDR2 FQNNGV. This CDR3 is 16 amino acids long. The full variable domain, with the rest looked up from reference TRBV11-2 and TRBJ2-3, is EAGVAQSPRYKIIEKRQSVAFWCNPISGHATLYWYQQILGQGPKLLIQFQNNGVVDDSQLPKDRFSAERLKGVDSTLKIQPAKLEDSAVYLCASSPTRDSRTDTQYFGPGTRLTVL.

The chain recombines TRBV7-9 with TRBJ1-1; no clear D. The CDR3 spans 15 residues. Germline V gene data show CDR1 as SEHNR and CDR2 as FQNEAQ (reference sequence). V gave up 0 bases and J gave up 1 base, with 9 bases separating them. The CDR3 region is CASSLARLGNTEAFF. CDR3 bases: TGTGCCAGCAGCTTAGCCCGACTGGGGAACACTGAAGCTTTCTTT.

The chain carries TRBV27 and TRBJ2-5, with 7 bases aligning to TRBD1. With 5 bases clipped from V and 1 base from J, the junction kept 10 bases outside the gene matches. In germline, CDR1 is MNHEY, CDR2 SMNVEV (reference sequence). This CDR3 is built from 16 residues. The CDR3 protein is CASSPLDRVTQETQYF. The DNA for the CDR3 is TGTGCCAGCAGTCCCCTCGACAGGGTTACCCAAGAGACCCAGTACTTC.

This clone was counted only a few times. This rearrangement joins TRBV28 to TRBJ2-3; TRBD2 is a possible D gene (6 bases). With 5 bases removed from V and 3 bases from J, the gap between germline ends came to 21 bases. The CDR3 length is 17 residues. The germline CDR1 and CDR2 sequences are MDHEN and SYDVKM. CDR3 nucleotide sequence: TGTGCCAGCAGTGGACATGTTCGTCTAGCGATAACAGATACGCAGTATTTT. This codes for CASSGHVRLAITDTQYF.

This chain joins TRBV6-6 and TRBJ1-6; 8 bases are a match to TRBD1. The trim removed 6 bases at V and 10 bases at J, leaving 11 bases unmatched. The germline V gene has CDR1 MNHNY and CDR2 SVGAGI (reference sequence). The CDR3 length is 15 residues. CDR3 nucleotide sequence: TGTGCCAGCAGCTCGGTGGACAGGGCGAAGTCACCCCTCCACTTT. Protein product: CASSSVDRAKSPLHF.

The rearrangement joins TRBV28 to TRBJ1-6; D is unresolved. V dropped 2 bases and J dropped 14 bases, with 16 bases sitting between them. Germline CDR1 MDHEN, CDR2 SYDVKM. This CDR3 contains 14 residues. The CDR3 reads CASSLEEDRLALHF. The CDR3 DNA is TGTGCCAGCAGTTTAGAGGAAGACCGCTTGGCCCTCCACTTT.